Listed below are T cell receptor beta chains from one sample, sequenced in a study of OX40 agonist ivuxolimab in advanced cancers. Using immunoSEQ multiplex PCR, the repertoire was profiled, and TCRdb retains in-frame clones only, with some absent. This table holds 65,000 to 85,000 clones, approximately 87% found once. Sample: CD4+ or CD8+ T cells sorted from blood, taken in a trial of the OX40 agonist ivuxolimab. These receptors originate from an adult with an advanced solid tumor such as melanoma, head and neck, liver or kidney cancer. The CDR3 runs from the conserved cysteine through the conserved F or W. D genes are given only for firm matches. Clone size appears in some rows only: once, few, many, or a class for an expanded clone.

D gene: NA; V gene: TRBV27; J gene: TRBJ1-2; clone size: once; CDR3 protein: CASSPATAGGYTF; CDR3 DNA: TGTGCCAGCAGTCCAGCGACTGCGGGGGGCTACACCTTC
D gene: TRBD1; V gene: TRBV7-8; J gene: TRBJ1-1; clone size: NA; CDR3 protein: CASSYGQGKAFF; CDR3 DNA: TGTGCCAGCAGCTATGGACAGGGTAAAGCTTTCTTT
D gene: TRBD1; V gene: TRBV19; J gene: TRBJ2-7; clone size: NA; CDR3 protein: CASRSGQGAAYEQYF; CDR3 DNA: TGTGCCAGTAGATCGGGACAGGGGGCGGCCTACGAGCAGTACTTC
D gene: TRBD1; V gene: TRBV7-3; J gene: TRBJ2-3; clone size: NA; CDR3 protein: CASSFPSGTGEDTQYF; CDR3 DNA: TGTGCCAGCAGCTTCCCATCCGGGACAGGGGAGGATACGCAGTATTTT
D gene: TRBD1; V gene: TRBV7-8; J gene: TRBJ2-7; clone size: once; CDR3 protein: CASSSRQGKTYEQYF; CDR3 DNA: TGTGCCAGCAGCTCCCGACAGGGGAAGACCTACGAGCAGTACTTC
D gene: NA; V gene: TRBV18; J gene: TRBJ1-5; clone size: NA; CDR3 protein: CASSPSGLNNQPQHF; CDR3 DNA: TGTGCCAGCTCACCCTCGGGACTGAACAATCAGCCCCAGCATTTT
D gene: NA; V gene: TRBV6-6; J gene: TRBJ1-1; clone size: NA; CDR3 protein: CASRPGGTEAFF; CDR3 DNA: TGTGCCAGCAGACCCGGAGGCACTGAAGCTTTCTTT
D gene: TRBD2; V gene: TRBV29-1; J gene: TRBJ2-3; clone size: NA; CDR3 protein: CSVRDSGGTDTQYF; CDR3 DNA: TGCAGCGTTCGAGATAGCGGGGGCACAGATACGCAGTATTTT
D gene: NA; V gene: TRBV7-3; J gene: TRBJ2-1; clone size: NA; CDR3 protein: CASSAGRGNEQFF; CDR3 DNA: TGTGCCAGCAGCGCGGGACGGGGCAATGAGCAGTTCTTC
D gene: TRBD1; V gene: TRBV6-5; J gene: TRBJ1-1; clone size: once; CDR3 protein: CASSVTGGSTEAFF; CDR3 DNA: TGTGCCAGCAGTGTGACAGGGGGAAGCACTGAAGCTTTCTTT
D gene: NA; V gene: TRBV9; J gene: TRBJ1-2; clone size: NA; CDR3 protein: CASSSSGFYGYTF; CDR3 DNA: TGTGCCAGCAGCTCCTCAGGATTCTATGGCTACACCTTC
D gene: NA; V gene: TRBV6-1; J gene: TRBJ2-1; clone size: few; CDR3 protein: CASSEGLNSYNEQFF; CDR3 DNA: TGTGCCAGCAGTGAAGGCTTAAACTCCTACAATGAGCAGTTCTTC
D gene: TRBD2; V gene: TRBV7-3; J gene: TRBJ2-2; clone size: NA; CDR3 protein: CASSLRPSGDANTGELFF; CDR3 DNA: TGTGCCAGCAGCTTAAGGCCTAGCGGGGATGCGAACACCGGGGAGCTGTTTTTT
D gene: NA; V gene: TRBV9; J gene: TRBJ2-3; clone size: NA; CDR3 protein: CASSAWANTDTQYF; CDR3 DNA: TGTGCCAGCAGCGCCTGGGCTAACACAGATACGCAGTATTTT
D gene: NA; V gene: TRBV2; J gene: TRBJ2-4; clone size: NA; CDR3 protein: CASSFAGGGKNIQYF; CDR3 DNA: TGTGCCAGCAGTTTTGCAGGGGGAGGCAAAAACATTCAGTACTTC
D gene: TRBD1; V gene: TRBV9; J gene: TRBJ2-7; clone size: once; CDR3 protein: CASSVGTGGSEQYF; CDR3 DNA: TGTGCCAGCAGCGTGGGTACAGGGGGCAGCGAGCAGTACTTC
D gene: TRBD2; V gene: TRBV25-1; J gene: TRBJ2-2; clone size: NA; CDR3 protein: CASEAREVNTGELFF; CDR3 DNA: TGTGCCAGCGAAGCCCGGGAGGTAAACACCGGGGAGCTGTTTTTT
D gene: TRBD1; V gene: TRBV30; J gene: TRBJ1-2; clone size: once; CDR3 protein: CAWSRDTTGTGKFYGYTF; CDR3 DNA: TGTGCCTGGAGTCGTGACACAACTGGGACAGGGAAGTTCTATGGCTACACCTTC
D gene: NA; V gene: TRBV4-3; J gene: TRBJ2-2; clone size: NA; CDR3 protein: CASRYRRGSNTGELFF; CDR3 DNA: TGCGCCAGCAGATATCGACGGGGCTCGAACACCGGGGAGCTGTTTTTT
D gene: TRBD1; V gene: TRBV2; J gene: TRBJ1-1; clone size: NA; CDR3 protein: CASSRAGGYTEAFF; CDR3 DNA: TGTGCCAGCAGCCGGGCAGGGGGTTACACTGAAGCTTTCTTT
D gene: TRBD1; V gene: TRBV18; J gene: TRBJ2-3; clone size: NA; CDR3 protein: CASSPPTGGAETDTQYF; CDR3 DNA: TGTGCCAGCTCACCCCCGACAGGGGGCGCGGAGACAGATACGCAGTATTTT
D gene: TRBD1; V gene: TRBV19; J gene: TRBJ1-2; clone size: NA; CDR3 protein: CASNDRDYGYTF; CDR3 DNA: TGTGCCAGTAACGACAGGGACTATGGCTACACCTTC
D gene: NA; V gene: TRBV5-1; J gene: TRBJ1-2; clone size: NA; CDR3 protein: CASSLSVDGYTF; CDR3 DNA: TGCGCCAGCAGCTTGAGTGTCGATGGCTACACCTTC
D gene: NA; V gene: TRBV18; J gene: TRBJ1-1; clone size: NA; CDR3 protein: CASSPPSSRTEAFF; CDR3 DNA: TGTGCCAGCTCACCACCGAGTTCGAGGACTGAAGCTTTCTTT
D gene: NA; V gene: TRBV18; J gene: TRBJ2-6; clone size: NA; CDR3 protein: CASSPIYSGANVLTF; CDR3 DNA: TGTGCCAGCTCACCGATTTACTCTGGGGCCAACGTCCTGACTTTC
D gene: TRBD1; V gene: TRBV7-9; J gene: TRBJ2-7; clone size: NA; CDR3 protein: CASSVQGVSYEQYF; CDR3 DNA: TGTGCCAGCAGCGTACAGGGGGTCTCCTACGAGCAGTACTTC